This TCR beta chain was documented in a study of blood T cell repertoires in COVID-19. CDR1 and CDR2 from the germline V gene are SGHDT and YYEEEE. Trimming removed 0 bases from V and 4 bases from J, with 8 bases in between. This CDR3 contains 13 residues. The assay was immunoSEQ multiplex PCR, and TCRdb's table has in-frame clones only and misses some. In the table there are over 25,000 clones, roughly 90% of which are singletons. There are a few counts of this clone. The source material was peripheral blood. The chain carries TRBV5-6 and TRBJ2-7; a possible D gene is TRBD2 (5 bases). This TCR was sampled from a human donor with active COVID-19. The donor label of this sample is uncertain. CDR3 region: CASSLGWRYEQYF. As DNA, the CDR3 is TGTGCCAGCAGCTTGGGTTGGAGGTACGAGCAGTACTTC.